A single T cell receptor (beta chain) is shown here with its context. Germline loops: CDR1 SNHLY, CDR2 FYNNEI. V was pared by 7 bases and J by 7 bases, with 11 bases between. This CDR3 contains 12 residues. The PCR used 60 Vbeta and 13 Jbeta primers. Assay used: immunoSEQ multiplex PCR; TCRdb lists only in-frame clones, some missing. Of roughly 150,000 clones listed, over 60% are singletons. The sample comes from a study of cytomegalovirus exposure and HLA in healthy donors. The sample consisted of PBMCs. The clonotype comes from a male donor in good health and CMV-seronegative. This rearrangement joins TRBV2 to TRBJ1-3; D may be TRBD1 (6 bases). CDR3 protein: CASNYRVNTIYF. CDR3 nucleotides: TGTGCCAGCAACTACAGGGTTAACACCATATATTTT.